Listed here are 25 T cell receptor beta chains from one sample, sequenced in a study of blood T cell repertoires in COVID-19. The method was immunoSEQ multiplex PCR; TCRdb's version includes in-frame clones alone and lacks a portion of them. The table records some 220,000 clones, around 81% of them present only once. Sequenced input: peripheral blood. These receptors were obtained from a woman aged 60-75 years with acute or convalescent COVID-19.

This clone came up a few times. The gene calls are TRBV18 and TRBJ1-2; TRBD1 might be the D (5 bases). Germline-derived CDR1 and CDR2 are KGHSH and LQKENI. The CDR3 spans 13 residues. V was trimmed by 6 bases and J by 3 bases, leaving 11 bases between them. CDR3 amino acids: CASSPDKDYGYTF. CDR3 nucleotides: TGTGCCAGCTCCCCGGACAAGGACTATGGCTACACCTTC.

J is TRBJ2-5 and V is TRBV7-9, with 8 positions matching TRBD2. The V segment lost 5 bases and the J segment 3 bases; nucleotides outside the gene matches: 5. Germline values: CDR1 SEHNR, CDR2 FQNEAQ (reference sequence). This CDR3 comprises 14 residues. The CDR3 DNA follows: TGTGCCAGCAGCCACTACGGGGGGGAAGAGACCCAGTACTTC. This translates into CASSHYGGEETQYF.

This chain uses TRBV7-2 with TRBJ1-2, with a weak D call TRBD1 (5 bases). Germline V gene data show CDR1 as SGHTA and CDR2 as FQGNSA. V gave up 5 bases and J gave up 0 bases, with 7 bases separating them. The CDR3 consists of 13 residues. The CDR3 sequence: CASSAGANYGYTF. In DNA form, the CDR3 reads TGTGCCAGCAGCGCGGGGGCTAACTATGGCTACACCTTC.

This chain uses TRBV4-2 with TRBJ2-1; the match to TRBD2 covers 14 bases. Germline assignment: CDR1 LGHNA and CDR2 YNFKEQ. The ends lost 2 bases at V and 10 bases at J; junction bases unmatched: 1. CDR3 length: 14 residues. CDR3 bases: TGTGCCAGCAGCCAACGGACTAGCGGGGGGGAGCAGTTCTTC. This gives the protein CASSQRTSGGEQFF.

This clone was detected only a few times. This sequence joins TRBV6-2 or TRBV6-3 and TRBJ1-2, with 9 nucleotides matching TRBD1. The CDR3 totals 16 residues. Germline V gene sequence: CDR1 MNHEY, CDR2 SVGEGT. The junction had 15 bases not matched to a gene; V was cut back by 5 bases and J by 8 bases. The CDR3 spells CASSNYVTGGGGGYTF. The DNA of the CDR3 is TGTGCCAGCAGTAACTACGTTACAGGGGGCGGCGGAGGCTACACCTTC.

This sequence joins TRBV6-5 and TRBJ2-5; the match to TRBD1 covers 8 bases. The V gene's germline CDR1 is MNHEY and CDR2 SVGAGI. With 7 bases clipped from V and 5 bases from J, the junction kept 9 bases outside the gene matches. CDR3 length equals 14 residues. The CDR3 loop reads CASNQQGVWETQYF. The DNA for the CDR3 is TGTGCCAGCAATCAACAGGGGGTTTGGGAGACCCAGTACTTC.

This chain joins TRBV3-1 (or the pseudogene TRBV3-2) and TRBJ2-3; D perhaps matches TRBD2 (5 bases). The CDR3 contains 16 residues. V gave up 4 bases and J gave up 4 bases, with 18 bases separating them. The germline V gene encodes CDR1 LGHDT and CDR2 YNNKEL (reference sequence). CDR3: CASSLLQTSYPDTQYF. DNA of the CDR3: TGTGCCAGCAGCCTACTTCAAACTAGTTACCCAGATACGCAGTATTTT.

V is TRBV5-1 and J is TRBJ2-5; no reliable D call. The CDR3 is made up of 13 amino acids. V lost 1 base and J 7 bases, leaving 11 bases between the germline ends. Germline values: CDR1 SGHRS, CDR2 YFSETQ. This CDR3 is CASSLSEVGTQYF. CDR3 in DNA: TGCGCCAGCAGCTTGTCTGAGGTTGGGACCCAGTACTTC.

The chain is built from TRBV6-2 or TRBV6-3 and TRBJ2-7; D may be TRBD2 (6 bases). This CDR3 has 15 residues. Trimming took off 0 bases at V and 3 bases at J, with 12 bases between the two ends. Germline V lookup: CDR1 MNHEY, CDR2 SVGEGT. The CDR3 DNA is TGTGCCAGCAGTTACTCTCCGGCGGGGTTCTACGAGCAGTACTTC. It translates to CASSYSPAGFYEQYF.

This clone was seen only once. At one end the junction does not follow the germline gene, possibly because of a read error. The J gene is TRBJ1-3, the V gene TRBV6-5, with TRBD1 matching 7 bases. This CDR3 has 14 amino acids. CDR1 and CDR2 (germline): MNHEY, SVGAGI. The CDR3 DNA reads TGTGCCGGCAGGGAGTCAGGGGGTGGAAACACCATATATTTT. Protein product: CAGRESGGGNTIYF.

This clone occurred once. The CDR3 here is CASSQANQGGYTF. DNA for the CDR3: TGTGCCAGCAGCCAAGCTAATCAGGGTGGCTACACCTTC. The chain recombines TRBV14 with TRBJ1-2, with D perhaps matching TRBD1 (5 bases). This CDR3 is 13 amino acids long. Germline V lookup: CDR1 SGHDN, CDR2 FVKESK. V lost 1 base and J 7 bases, leaving 10 bases between the germline ends.

The gene calls are TRBV9 and TRBJ2-2; a possible D gene is TRBD2 (7 bases). Germline V gene data show CDR1 as SGDLS and CDR2 as YYNGEE. The V end was cut by 0 bases, the J end by 3 bases, with 12 bases between. The CDR3 contains 16 residues. The CDR3 here is CASSVDAGAHTGELFF. Here the CDR3 DNA reads TGTGCCAGCAGCGTAGATGCGGGGGCTCACACCGGGGAGCTGTTTTTT.

The rearrangement joins TRBV5-1 to TRBJ2-2; possibly TRBD2 for D (7 bases). V gave up 3 bases and J gave up 3 bases, with 21 bases separating them. This CDR3 region has 18 residues. Looked up from germline, CDR1 is SGHRS and CDR2 is YFSETQ. The CDR3 loop is CASSWTRGRGIDTGELFF. The CDR3 bases are TGCGCCAGCAGCTGGACCCGGGGGCGGGGGATCGACACCGGGGAGCTGTTTTTT.

This clone has only a few counts. This sequence joins TRBV9 and TRBJ1-6; D perhaps matches TRBD1 (6 bases). The germline CDR1 and CDR2 sequences are SGDLS and YYNGEE. With 4 bases removed from V and 7 bases from J, the gap between germline ends came to 15 bases. The CDR3 is 15 residues long. The CDR3 is CASSPSGGSNSPLHF. CDR3 coding DNA: TGTGCCAGCAGCCCCAGCGGGGGCTCGAATTCACCCCTCCACTTT.

The chain combines TRBV11-2 with TRBJ2-1; the D is unclear. The germline V gene has CDR1 SGHAT and CDR2 FQNNGV. Trimming stripped 6 bases from V and 0 bases from J, with 9 bases between. This CDR3 is built from 14 residues. The CDR3: CASRVHSSYNEQFF. CDR3 sequence (DNA): TGTGCCAGCAGGGTTCATAGCTCCTACAATGAGCAGTTCTTC.

The chain joins TRBV15 to TRBJ1-4; D is possibly TRBD1 (5 bases). The CDR3 length is 15 residues. Germline V gives CDR1 LNHNV, CDR2 YYDKDF (reference sequence). The ends were cut back, 7 bases at V and 4 bases at J, with 16 bases in the middle. The chain's CDR3 is CATNPGGAGNEKLFF. The CDR3 nucleotides read TGTGCCACCAACCCGGGAGGGGCGGGTAATGAAAAACTGTTTTTT.

V usage is TRBV21-1 and J usage is TRBJ2-3; TRBD2, the table's D call, was not compared with the DNA. TRBV21-1 is shown as a pseudogene. The CDR3 extends over 15 amino acids. The CDR3 nucleotides are TGTGCCAGCAGCAAAGCGGAGGGCCACCCAAATACGCAGTATTTT. Translated: CASSKAEGHPNTQYF.

The rearrangement joins TRBV27 to TRBJ1-6; 9 nucleotides match TRBD1. The junction had 8 bases not matched to a gene; V was cut back by 4 bases and J by 7 bases. In germline, CDR1 is MNHEY, CDR2 SMNVEV (reference sequence). The CDR3 consists of 16 residues. The CDR3 coding sequence is TGTGCCAGCAGTTCCACGACAGGGGGAAGAAATTCACCCCTCCACTTT. This encodes CASSSTTGGRNSPLHF.

This chain connects TRBV30 to TRBJ1-5, with 7 bases aligning to TRBD1. The CDR3 spans 14 residues. V lost 2 bases and J lost 6; bases outside the gene matches: 7. Germline CDR1 and CDR2: GTSNPN and SVGIG (reference sequence). CDR3 protein: CAWSSGGLPQPQHF. The CDR3 nucleotides read TGTGCCTGGAGTTCAGGGGGGTTGCCTCAGCCCCAGCATTTT.

In DNA form, the CDR3 reads TGTGCCAGTAGTCCCGTTTTGGGGCTAGGTCGTGGCAATCAGCCCCAGCATTTT. Protein: CASSPVLGLGRGNQPQHF. The chain joins TRBV19 to TRBJ1-5, with a possible D match to TRBD1 (5 bases). The CDR3 is 18 residues long. The V and J ends lost 5 bases and 2 bases respectively, with 22 bases between them. From germline, CDR1 is LNHDA and CDR2 SQIVND (reference sequence).

The V call is TRBV19, the J call TRBJ1-5; D may be TRBD1 (5 bases). Trimming pared 5 bases from V and 6 bases from J, leaving 11 bases between. Per the germline V gene, CDR1 is LNHDA and CDR2 is SQIVND (reference sequence). This CDR3 region has 13 residues. CDR3 sequence (DNA): TGTGCCAGTAGTTCGCAAGGGGCTCAGCCCCAGCATTTT. It translates to CASSSQGAQPQHF.

The V gene is TRBV28, the J gene TRBJ1-3; weak D call: TRBD1 (5 bases). The CDR3 runs to 15 residues. Germline values: CDR1 MDHEN, CDR2 SYDVKM. The germline V and J ends were trimmed by 5 bases and 4 bases, with 15 bases remaining between them. CDR3 in amino acids: CASSPRGGTGNTIYF. The CDR3, as DNA: TGTGCCAGCAGTCCCCGGGGAGGGACGGGAAACACCATATATTTT.

This chain uses TRBV11-2 with TRBJ2-5; possible D gene TRBD2, 6 bases. Trimming stripped 1 base from V and 2 bases from J, with 14 bases between. Per germline, CDR1 SGHAT and CDR2 FQNNGV. There are 16 residues in the CDR3. The DNA for the CDR3 is TGTGCCAGCAGCTTAGCATTGAGGGACTTACAAGAGACCCAGTACTTC. Residues: CASSLALRDLQETQYF.

J is TRBJ2-5 and V is TRBV5-4; 7 bases align to TRBD1. Trimming at V came to 2 bases and at J to 4 bases, leaving 5 bases not matched to a gene. CDR1 and CDR2 (germline): SGHNT, YYREEE (reference sequence). The CDR3 consists of 14 residues. CDR3: CASSFQTGRETQYF. The DNA of the CDR3 is TGTGCCAGCAGCTTCCAGACAGGGCGAGAGACCCAGTACTTC.

The rearrangement uses TRBV15 and TRBJ1-5; possible D gene TRBD1, 5 bases. This CDR3 comprises 13 residues. Trimming cost V 3 bases and J 5 bases, with 8 bases left between them. CDR1 and CDR2 (germline): LNHNV, YYDKDF (reference sequence). CDR3 amino acids: CATSSRGDQPQHF. CDR3 in DNA: TGTGCCACCAGCAGTCGGGGGGATCAGCCCCAGCATTTT.